A single sample is the source of the 14 T cell receptor beta chains below, sequenced in a study of blood T cells in healthy people across ages. Next came a second PCR, run for roughly 6 to 11 cycles, which used a sample-barcoded 5' primer along with a J-beta primer mix. TCRdb ran MiXCR on the 5' RACE reads and lists one entry per CDR3 protein. The data contain 270,000 or so distinct CDR3 sequences, around 29% of them singletons. The specimen was blood. These receptors were obtained from an older woman in good health.

The chain is built from TRBV9 and TRBJ2-7, with TRBD2 identical over 8 bases. The ends lost 0 bases at V and 0 bases at J; junction bases unmatched: 2. This CDR3 comprises 15 residues. Per the germline V gene, CDR1 is SGDLS and CDR2 is YYNGEE. The CDR3 bases are TGTGCCAGCAGCGTAGCCGGGACTAGCTCCTACGAGCAGTACTTC. Translating gives CASSVAGTSSYEQYF.

The V gene is TRBV12-3 or TRBV12-4, the J gene TRBJ2-1; D perhaps matches TRBD1 (6 bases). The DNA end favors TRBJ2-5, so the J call may be wrong. CDR3 length: 13 residues. The CDR3 spells CASRPQGWETQYF. CDR3 nucleotide sequence: TGTGCCAGCAGACCACAGGGATGGGAGACCCAGTACTTC.

CDR3 nucleotide sequence: TGCAGCGTTGAGACCCAAACAGGGGGGATCGGGGAGCTGTTTTTT. The encoded protein is CSVETQTGGIGELFF. V and J are TRBV29-1 and TRBJ2-2; 8 bases agree with TRBD1. CDR3 length: 15 amino acids. Germline CDR1 reads SQVTM; CDR2 reads ANQGSEA. V was clipped by 3 bases and J by 7 bases; unmatched bases: 10.

The table lists this clonotype with a few counts. The chain combines TRBV28 with TRBJ2-6; D gene uncertain. Germline CDR1 reads MDHEN; CDR2 reads SYDVKM. This CDR3 spans 19 amino acids. V lost 6 bases and J 2 bases, leaving 23 bases between the germline ends. CDR3 sequence: CASRVRRSPSYTGANVLTF. CDR3 coding DNA: TGTGCCAGCAGAGTCAGAAGGTCACCTTCTTATACTGGGGCCAACGTCCTGACTTTC.

This clonotype has only a few counts. This chain connects TRBV2 to TRBJ2-1; TRBD2 agrees at 9 bases. The CDR3 totals 12 residues. From germline, CDR1 is SNHLY and CDR2 FYNNEI. The CDR3 reads CARASGDGEQFF. CDR3 in DNA: TGTGCACGGGCTAGCGGGGATGGTGAGCAGTTCTTC.

This clonotype occurred a few times. This rearrangement joins TRBV6-5 to TRBJ2-1; 8 bases align to TRBD1. The CDR3 is 15 residues long. V dropped 6 bases and J dropped 0; count of bases not matched to a gene: 4. Looked up from germline, CDR1 is MNHEY and CDR2 is SVGAGI. The CDR3 region has the DNA TGTGCCAGCAGCCGACAGGGGAGCTCCTACAATGAGCAGTTCTTC. Translation gives CASSRQGSSYNEQFF.

There are a few counts of this clonotype. The CDR3: CASSTLTPGRQFF. In DNA form, the CDR3 reads TGTGCCAGTAGTACTCTGACGCCCGGACGGCAGTTCTTC. This sequence joins TRBV19 and TRBJ2-1; D ambiguous. Germline V gene sequence: CDR1 LNHDA, CDR2 SQIVND (reference sequence). CDR3 length: 13 residues. V gave up 4 bases and J gave up 12 bases, with 16 bases separating them.

The chain links TRBV27 to TRBJ2-7; a weak D match, TRBD1 (6 bases). The CDR3 has 15 amino acids. Germline V CDR1 and CDR2: MNHEY, SMNVEV (reference sequence). The V end was cut by 2 bases, the J end by 3 bases, with 14 bases between. The CDR3 reads CASSLTQGSRYEQYF. CDR3 bases: TGTGCCAGCAGTTTAACCCAGGGGAGTCGCTACGAGCAGTACTTC.

Concerning this clonotype: One end of the junction fails to match germline, which may point to a read error. This rearrangement joins TRBV3-1 to TRBJ2-6; D possibly uses TRBD1 or TRBD2 (5 bases each). Germline V gene lookup returns CDR1 LGHDT and CDR2 YNNKEL (reference sequence). The CDR3 is 18 residues long. CDR3 sequence: CASSPHQSRGAGANVLSF. The CDR3 bases are TGTGCCAGCAGCCCACATCAGTCACGAGGGGCTGGGGCCAACGTCCTGTCTTTC.

This clonotype occurred a few times. This rearrangement joins TRBV7-2 to TRBJ2-1; D unclear. CDR3 length equals 15 residues. Germline lookup yields CDR1 SGHTA and CDR2 FQGNSA. The V end lost 3 bases, the J end lost 0 bases, and 9 bases lay between the germline ends. The CDR3 loop is CASSFDGRSYNEQFF. The DNA for the CDR3 is TGTGCCAGCAGCTTCGACGGGCGCTCCTACAATGAGCAGTTCTTC.

This clonotype has just a few counts. The chain joins TRBV20-1 to TRBJ1-3; D gene ambiguous. The CDR3 covers 15 residues. Trimming took 6 bases from V and 0 from J, leaving 15 bases between them. Germline CDR1 reads DFQATT; CDR2 reads SNEGSKA (reference sequence). The CDR3 DNA is TGCAGTGCCAAACCTGAAACATCCTCTGGAAACACCATATATTTT. This sequence encodes CSAKPETSSGNTIYF.

This clonotype has a handful of counts. The chain is built from TRBV11-2 and TRBJ2-7; D not resolved. Germline lookup yields CDR1 SGHAT and CDR2 FQNNGV. V was pared by 4 bases and J by 4 bases, with 26 bases between. This CDR3 has 18 amino acids. The CDR3 sequence is CASSSPHPLGRTTYEQYF. CDR3 nucleotides: TGTGCCAGCAGCTCGCCCCACCCCCTAGGACGGACGACTTACGAGCAGTACTTC.

Note on this clonotype: One end of the junction fails to match germline, which may point to a read error. This chain links TRBV7-7 with TRBJ2-7; possible D gene TRBD2, 5 bases. The CDR3 contains 14 residues. Germline CDR1 SSHAT, CDR2 FNYEAQ (reference sequence). CDR3 residues: CASSLEEAHYEQYF. The CDR3 bases are TGTGCTAGCAGCTTAGAGGAGGCTCACTACGAGCAGTACTTC.

The chain carries TRBV4-1 and TRBJ2-7; 13 bases fit TRBD2. The CDR3 spans 17 residues. Germline CDR1 is MGHRA and CDR2 is YSYEKL. The junction had 8 bases not matched to a gene; V was cut back by 4 bases and J by 2 bases. The CDR3 loop reads CASSLQLAGGTPYEQYF. The CDR3 DNA reads as TGCGCCAGCAGCCTACAACTAGCGGGAGGGACACCCTACGAGCAGTACTTC.